This T cell receptor beta chain was found in a study of T cells after yellow fever vaccination. Study-level findings and limits: Clones from primary vaccination mostly reappeared after the booster (around 96% CD4, around 90% CD8). The study noted that FACS-sorted repertoires could contain abundant clonotypes contaminating from the bulk population.

This clonotype was counted ten times or more. What it binds is not known. A 5'RACE template-switching step, the method used to make TCR cDNA, added a universal primer site and UMIs. Each CDR3 protein gets one entry after TCRdb re-called the 5' RACE reads with MiXCR. The sample holds about 110,000 distinct CDR3 sequences, more than 7.5% seen once. This CDR3 comprises 12 residues. Trimming removed 6 bases from V and 5 bases from J, with 7 bases in between. The germline CDR1 and CDR2 sequences are MNHEY and SVGAGI. The chain combines TRBV6-5 with TRBJ2-2; perhaps TRBD1 as D (5 bases). Sequenced material: CD8+ T cells sorted from PBMCs, taken 45 days after the yellow fever booster vaccination. The TCR originated in a man aged 25 to 40 who received the YFV17D yellow fever vaccine. This CDR3 reads CASSYRTGELFF. For the CDR3, the DNA is TGTGCCAGCAGCTACAGGACCGGGGAGCTGTTTTTT.